This TCR beta chain is from a study of blood T cell repertoires in COVID-19. Original analysis: Researchers report that nucleated cell counts were estimated from reference gene primer amplification. Some clones are missing from TCRdb's copy, which holds only in-frame ones; the method was immunoSEQ multiplex PCR. Clone size and V and J calls were adopted from that table, with D and trimming inferred from the DNA. The sample consists of roughly 200,000 clones, 75% to 90% of them appearing once. Germline lookup yields CDR1 SNHLY and CDR2 FYNNEI. Losses at the gene ends were 7 bases for V and 7 bases for J; bases not matched to a gene: 10. CDR3 length: 15 residues.

Sequencing was performed on peripheral blood. This chain uses TRBV2 with TRBJ1-5; TRBD1 agrees at 10 bases. The receptor comes from a man between 60 and 70 years old with acute or convalescent COVID-19. For the CDR3, the DNA is TGTGCCAGCACCCGGGACAGGGGATATGGGCAGCCCCAGCATTTT. Protein: CASTRDRGYGQPQHF.